The 18 T cell receptor beta chains presented below share a single source sample, sequenced in a study of early T cells in non-severe SARS-CoV-2 infection. TCRdb re-analysed the 5' RACE reads in MiXCR, keeping a single row per CDR3 protein. The sample lists 55,000 to 70,000 distinct CDR3 sequences, around 5.2% occurring once. The sequencing sample was made of whole blood. These receptors were obtained from an adult who was a healthcare worker with PCR-confirmed SARS-CoV-2 infection or an uninfected control (not recorded which).

This clonotype was seen many times. The chain couples TRBV9 to TRBJ2-3; D is undetermined. The CDR3 spans 13 residues. V gave up 4 bases and J gave up 6 bases, with 12 bases separating them. Germline V CDR1 and CDR2: SGDLS, YYNGEE. CDR3 sequence: CASSPQVADTQYF. The CDR3 DNA reads as TGTGCCAGCAGCCCCCAAGTGGCGGATACGCAGTATTTT.

This clonotype was detected many times. The CDR3 does not end in the conserved phenylalanine or tryptophan, so this is likely a read error. Because the CDR3's place on the DNA is in doubt, the DNA is left out and the CDR3 is given as listed by TCRdb. V usage is TRBV20-1 and J usage is TRBJ1-2; TRBD1 is the table's D call, not checked against the DNA. Looked up from germline, CDR1 is DFQATT and CDR2 is SNEGSKA (reference sequence). Termini included, the CDR3 measures 11 amino acids. The CDR3 region is CSASPGQGVFV.

This clonotype was picked up many times. The chain employs TRBV6-1 and TRBJ2-2, with D perhaps matching TRBD2 (5 bases). CDR1 and CDR2 from the germline V gene are MNHNS and SASEGT. Trimming left V 5 bases short and J 0 bases short, with 10 bases between. The CDR3 sequence is 15 residues long. The DNA of the CDR3 is TGTGCCAGCAGTTTCCTAGCAGCGAACACCGGGGAGCTGTTTTTT. This gives the protein CASSFLAANTGELFF.

Remarks on this clonotype: A read error is possible here, since a much larger clone lies one base away. This chain links TRBV12-3 or TRBV12-4 with TRBJ2-3; 8 nucleotides agree with TRBD2. The CDR3 runs 15 residues. J lost 6 bases, V lost 6 bases, and 11 bases had no gene match. The CDR3 DNA reads TGTGCCAGCAGAGCCAGCGGGAGAGTCCCGGATACGCAGTATTTT. This codes for CASRASGRVPDTQYF.

This clonotype was recorded at least ten times. The chain is built from TRBV7-2 and TRBJ1-6; 8 positions match TRBD1. Germline V gene lookup returns CDR1 SGHTA and CDR2 FQGNSA. J was trimmed by 13 bases and V by 5 bases; bases with no gene match: 7. The CDR3 length is 13 residues. The chain's CDR3 is CASSTTGGSPLHF. The CDR3, as DNA: TGTGCCAGCAGCACCACAGGGGGATCGCCCCTCCACTTT.

This clonotype was seen at least ten times. The CDR3 here is CASSPEWGEADTQYF. CDR3 DNA: TGTGCCAGCAGCCCCGAGTGGGGGGAGGCAGATACGCAGTATTTT. V is TRBV7-7 and J is TRBJ2-3; D is possibly TRBD2 (6 bases). Trimming cost V 5 bases and J 4 bases, with 16 bases left between them. From germline, CDR1 is SSHAT and CDR2 FNYEAQ (reference sequence). This CDR3 is built from 15 residues.

This clonotype was observed many times. The chain joins TRBV28 to TRBJ1-1; no definite D call. Germline V lookup: CDR1 MDHEN, CDR2 SYDVKM. CDR3 length: 14 amino acids. With 6 bases removed from V and 1 base from J, the gap between germline ends came to 12 bases. The CDR3 region has the DNA TGTGCCAGCAGGCCAATGAGGGAGAACACTGAAGCTTTCTTT. It encodes CASRPMRENTEAFF.

This clonotype was found many times. This chain uses TRBV29-1 with TRBJ2-2, with no clear D. CDR1 SQVTM and CDR2 ANQGSEA come from the germline V gene. This CDR3 has 11 amino acids. Trimming cost V 7 bases and J 0 bases, with 3 bases left between them. CDR3 in DNA: TGCAGCGGATCGAACACCGGGGAGCTGTTTTTT. Its protein is CSGSNTGELFF.

In this sample, this clonotype turned up many times. The V and J genes are TRBV29-1 and TRBJ2-1, with D hard to call. Trimming left V 7 bases short and J 6 bases short, with 13 bases between. Germline V gene data show CDR1 as SQVTM and CDR2 as ANQGSEA. The CDR3 consists of 12 residues. The CDR3 is CSAPSPVNEQFF. As DNA, the CDR3 is TGCAGCGCCCCTAGTCCAGTCAATGAGCAGTTCTTC.

This chain uses TRBV6-1 with TRBJ2-7, with 8 bases fitting TRBD1. This CDR3 spans 13 amino acids. The junction had 7 bases not matched to a gene; V was cut back by 8 bases and J by 4 bases. Germline CDR1 and CDR2: MNHNS and SASEGT. In DNA, the CDR3 is TGTGCCAGCTGTCCAGGGGGCCGGTACGAGCAGTACTTC. It encodes CASCPGGRYEQYF.

There are many counts of this clonotype. The rearrangement joins TRBV7-6 to TRBJ2-7; 8 positions agree with TRBD2. V lost 4 bases to trimming and J lost 5 bases; unmatched junction nucleotides: 13. CDR1 and CDR2 from the germline V gene are SGHVS and FNYEAQ. The CDR3 extends over 16 amino acids. DNA for the CDR3: TGTGCCAGCAGCTCAACCGGGACTAGGAGCAGCGACGAGCAGTACTTC. It yields the protein CASSSTGTRSSDEQYF.

There are many counts of this clonotype. The chain combines TRBV20-1 with TRBJ2-3; possible D gene TRBD1, 6 bases. This CDR3 region has 14 residues. V lost 2 bases to trimming and J lost 4 bases, with 13 bases between them. CDR1 DFQATT and CDR2 SNEGSKA come from the germline V gene (reference sequence). Here the CDR3 reads CSARLGAAADTQYF. The CDR3 DNA sequence: TGCAGTGCTAGACTGGGGGCCGCGGCAGATACGCAGTATTTT.

The chain couples TRBV12-3 or TRBV12-4 to TRBJ2-3; possible D gene TRBD1, 5 bases. The V end lost 6 bases, the J end lost 4 bases, and 20 bases lay between the germline ends. This CDR3 is built from 16 residues. CDR3 protein: CASSQTGARVADTQYF. The DNA for the CDR3 is TGTGCCAGCAGCCAAACTGGGGCCCGCGTCGCAGATACGCAGTATTTT.

V and J are TRBV11-2 and TRBJ2-7; D unclear. This CDR3 spans 13 amino acids. Trimming took 4 bases from V and 5 from J, leaving 12 bases between them. Germline V gene data show CDR1 as SGHAT and CDR2 as FQNNGV. In DNA, the CDR3 is TGTGCCAGCAGCTCAGTACTACACCACGAGCAGTACTTC. Its protein is CASSSVLHHEQYF.

This clonotype was detected ten times or more. The chain combines TRBV5-1 with TRBJ2-2; 14 positions agree with TRBD2. Germline V lookup: CDR1 SGHRS, CDR2 YFSETQ. V lost 4 bases to trimming and J lost 7 bases; unmatched junction nucleotides: 6. The CDR3 contains 16 residues. The CDR3 DNA sequence: TGCGCCAGCAGCCCGGGACTAGCGGGAGTGAACGGGGAGCTGTTTTTT. This encodes CASSPGLAGVNGELFF.

This chain links TRBV5-1 with TRBJ2-1; 10 bases fit TRBD2. The V gene's germline CDR1 is SGHRS and CDR2 YFSETQ. After removal of 1 base from V and 7 bases from J, the junction contained 2 bases not matched to a gene. The CDR3 length is 14 residues. CDR3 residues: CASSLSGRGNEQFF. DNA for the CDR3: TGCGCCAGCAGCTTGAGCGGGAGGGGTAATGAGCAGTTCTTC.

This clonotype was detected ten times or more. V and J are TRBV19 and TRBJ1-6; maybe TRBD1 (5 bases). Per germline, CDR1 LNHDA and CDR2 SQIVND (reference sequence). V lost 6 bases and J 5 bases, leaving 14 bases between the germline ends. The CDR3 covers 15 residues. CDR3 protein: CASRRQSPNNSPLHF. The CDR3 coding sequence is TGTGCCAGTAGACGACAGTCACCGAATAATTCACCCCTCCACTTT.

There are many counts of this clonotype. V gene TRBV28 combines with J gene TRBJ2-3, with D hard to call. Between the trimmed V and J ends, which lost 4 bases and 11 bases, there was a span of 13 bases. The CDR3 runs to 12 residues. Germline CDR1 MDHEN, CDR2 SYDVKM. The CDR3 loop is CASSSRRLVQYF. The DNA for the CDR3 is TGTGCCAGCAGTTCCCGACGGTTGGTGCAGTATTTT.